This T cell receptor (beta chain) was identified in a study of blood T cell repertoires in COVID-19. Study details: PBMCs, B-cell-depleted T cells, or T cells provided the cDNA or gDNA that made up the material.

Data came from immunoSEQ multiplex PCR; TCRdb stores just in-frame clones and leaves some out. The table lists 150,000 to 200,000 clones, approximately 91% of them singletons, with under 2.5% in the top ten. Germline CDR1 reads ENHRY; CDR2 reads SYGVKD. V lost 10 bases, J lost 4 bases, and 13 bases lay in between. CDR3 length: 13 residues. This chain uses TRBV10-3 with TRBJ2-2; possibly TRBD2 for D (6 bases). The TCR was taken from an older man with active or convalescent COVID-19. Sequencing input: peripheral blood. As DNA, the CDR3 is TGTGCCACCTCGCGGGGAACCACCGGGGAGCTGTTTTTT. Translated: CATSRGTTGELFF.